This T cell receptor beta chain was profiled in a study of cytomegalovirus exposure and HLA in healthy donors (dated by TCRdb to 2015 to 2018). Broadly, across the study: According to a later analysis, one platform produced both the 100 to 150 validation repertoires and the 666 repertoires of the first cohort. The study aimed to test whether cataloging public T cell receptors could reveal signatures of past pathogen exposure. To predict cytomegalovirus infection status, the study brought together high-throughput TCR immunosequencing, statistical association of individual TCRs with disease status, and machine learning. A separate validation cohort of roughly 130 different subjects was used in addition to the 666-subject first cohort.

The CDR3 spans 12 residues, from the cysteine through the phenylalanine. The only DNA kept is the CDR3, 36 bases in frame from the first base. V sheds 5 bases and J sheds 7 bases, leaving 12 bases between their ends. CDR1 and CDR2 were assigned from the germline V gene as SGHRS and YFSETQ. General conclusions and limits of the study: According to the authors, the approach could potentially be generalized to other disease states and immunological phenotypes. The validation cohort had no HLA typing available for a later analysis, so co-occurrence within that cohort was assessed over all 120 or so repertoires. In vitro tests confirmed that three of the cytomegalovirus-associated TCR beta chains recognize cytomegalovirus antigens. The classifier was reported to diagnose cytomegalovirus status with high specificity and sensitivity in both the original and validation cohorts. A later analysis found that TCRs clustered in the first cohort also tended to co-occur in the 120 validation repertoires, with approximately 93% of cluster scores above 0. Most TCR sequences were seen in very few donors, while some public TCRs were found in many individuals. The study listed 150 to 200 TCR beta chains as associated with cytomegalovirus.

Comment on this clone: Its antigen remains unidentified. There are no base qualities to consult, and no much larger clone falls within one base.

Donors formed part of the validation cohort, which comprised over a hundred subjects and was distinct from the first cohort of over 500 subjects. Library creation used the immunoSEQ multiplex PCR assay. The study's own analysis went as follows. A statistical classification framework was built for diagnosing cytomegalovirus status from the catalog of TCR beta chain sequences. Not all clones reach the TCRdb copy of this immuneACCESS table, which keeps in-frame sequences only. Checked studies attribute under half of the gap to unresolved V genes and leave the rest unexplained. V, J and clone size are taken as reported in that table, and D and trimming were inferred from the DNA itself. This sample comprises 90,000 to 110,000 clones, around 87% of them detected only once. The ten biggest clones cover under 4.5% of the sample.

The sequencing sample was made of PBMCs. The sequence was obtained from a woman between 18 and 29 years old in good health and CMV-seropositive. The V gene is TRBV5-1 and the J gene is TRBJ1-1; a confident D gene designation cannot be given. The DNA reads TGCGCCAGCAGTTATTCCGGGGATGAAGCTTTCTTT. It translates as CASSYSGDEAFF.